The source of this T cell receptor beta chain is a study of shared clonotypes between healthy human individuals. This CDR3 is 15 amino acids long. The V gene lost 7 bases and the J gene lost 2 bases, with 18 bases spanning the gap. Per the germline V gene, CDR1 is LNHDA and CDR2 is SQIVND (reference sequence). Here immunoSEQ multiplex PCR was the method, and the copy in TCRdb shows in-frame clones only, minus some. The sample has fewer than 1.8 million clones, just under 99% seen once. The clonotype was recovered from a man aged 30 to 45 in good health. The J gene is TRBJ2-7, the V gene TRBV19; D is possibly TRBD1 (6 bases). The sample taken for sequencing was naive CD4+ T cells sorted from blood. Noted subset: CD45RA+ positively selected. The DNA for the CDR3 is TGTGCCAGTACCTCTGGGGGCCTTCCCCCCTACGAGCAGTACTTC. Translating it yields CASTSGGLPPYEQYF.